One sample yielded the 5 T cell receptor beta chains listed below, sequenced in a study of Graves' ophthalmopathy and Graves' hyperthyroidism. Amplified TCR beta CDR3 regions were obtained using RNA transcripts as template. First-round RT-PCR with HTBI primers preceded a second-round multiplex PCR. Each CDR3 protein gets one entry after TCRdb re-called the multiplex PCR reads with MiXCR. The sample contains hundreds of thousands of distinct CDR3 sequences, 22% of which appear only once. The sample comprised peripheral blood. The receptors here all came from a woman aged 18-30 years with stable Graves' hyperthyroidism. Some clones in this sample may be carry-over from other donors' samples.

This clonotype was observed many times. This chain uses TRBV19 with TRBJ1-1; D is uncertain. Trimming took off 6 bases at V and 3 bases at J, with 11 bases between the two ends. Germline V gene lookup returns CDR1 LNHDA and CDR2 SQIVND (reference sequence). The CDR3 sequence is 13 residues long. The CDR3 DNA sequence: TGTGCCAGTAGCCCGCGGGTCGACACTGAAGCTTTCTTT. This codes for CASSPRVDTEAFF.

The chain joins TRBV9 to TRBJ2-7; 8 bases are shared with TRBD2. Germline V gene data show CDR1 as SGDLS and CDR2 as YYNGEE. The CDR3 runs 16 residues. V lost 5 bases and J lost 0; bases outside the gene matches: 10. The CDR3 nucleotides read TGTGCCAGCAGTCGCACCGGCGGGACTAGCTCCTACGAGCAGTACTTC. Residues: CASSRTGGTSSYEQYF.

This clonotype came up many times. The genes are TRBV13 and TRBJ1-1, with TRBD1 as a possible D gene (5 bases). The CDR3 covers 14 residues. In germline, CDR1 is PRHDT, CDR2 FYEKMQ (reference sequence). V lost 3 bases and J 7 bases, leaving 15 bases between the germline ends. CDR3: CASSFKTGLGEAFF. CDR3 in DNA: TGTGCCAGCAGCTTCAAAACAGGTCTGGGTGAAGCTTTCTTT.

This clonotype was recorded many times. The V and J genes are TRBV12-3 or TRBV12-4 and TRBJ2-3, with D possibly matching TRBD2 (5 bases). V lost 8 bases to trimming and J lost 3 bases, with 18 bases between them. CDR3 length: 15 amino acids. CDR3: CASSVGEWSTDTQYF. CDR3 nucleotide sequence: TGTGCCAGCTCTGTTGGGGAGTGGTCGACAGATACGCAGTATTTT.

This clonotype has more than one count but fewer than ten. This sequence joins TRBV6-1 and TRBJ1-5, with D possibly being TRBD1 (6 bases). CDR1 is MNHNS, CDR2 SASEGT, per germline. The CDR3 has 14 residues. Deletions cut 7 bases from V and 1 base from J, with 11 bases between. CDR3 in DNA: TGTGCCAGCATCCCGGACAGAAGCAATCAGCCCCAGCATTTT. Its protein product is CASIPDRSNQPQHF.